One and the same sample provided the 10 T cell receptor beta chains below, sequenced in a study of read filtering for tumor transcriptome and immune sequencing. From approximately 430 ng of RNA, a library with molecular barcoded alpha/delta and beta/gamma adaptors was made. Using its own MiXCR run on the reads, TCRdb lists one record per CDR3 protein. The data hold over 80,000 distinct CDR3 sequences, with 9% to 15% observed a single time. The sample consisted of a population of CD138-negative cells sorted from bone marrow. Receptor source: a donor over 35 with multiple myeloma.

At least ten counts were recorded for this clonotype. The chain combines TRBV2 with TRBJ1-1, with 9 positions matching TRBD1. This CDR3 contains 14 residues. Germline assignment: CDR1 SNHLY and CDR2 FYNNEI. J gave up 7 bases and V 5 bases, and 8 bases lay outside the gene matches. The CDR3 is CASSLGTGRFEAFF. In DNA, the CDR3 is TGTGCCAGCAGTCTGGGGACAGGGCGTTTTGAAGCTTTCTTT. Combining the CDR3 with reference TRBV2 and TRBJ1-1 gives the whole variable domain EPEVTQTPSHQVTQMGQEVILRCVPISNHLYFYWYRQILGQKVEFLVSFYNNEISEKSEIFDDQFSVERPDGSNFTLKIRSTKLEDSAMYFCASSLGTGRFEAFFGQGTRLTVV.

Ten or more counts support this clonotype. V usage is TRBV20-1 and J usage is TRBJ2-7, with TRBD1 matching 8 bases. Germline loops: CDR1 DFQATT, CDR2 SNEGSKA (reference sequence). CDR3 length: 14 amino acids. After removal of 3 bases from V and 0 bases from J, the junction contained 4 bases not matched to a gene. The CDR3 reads CSARGTGFSYEQYF. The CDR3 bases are TGCAGTGCTAGGGGGACAGGATTCTCCTACGAGCAGTACTTC.

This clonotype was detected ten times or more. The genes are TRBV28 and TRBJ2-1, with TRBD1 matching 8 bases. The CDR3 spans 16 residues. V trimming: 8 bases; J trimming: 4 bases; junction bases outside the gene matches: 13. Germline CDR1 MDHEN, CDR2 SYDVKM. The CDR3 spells CASGPGQGLAYNEQFF. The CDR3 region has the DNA TGTGCCAGCGGACCAGGACAGGGCCTTGCATACAATGAGCAGTTCTTC.

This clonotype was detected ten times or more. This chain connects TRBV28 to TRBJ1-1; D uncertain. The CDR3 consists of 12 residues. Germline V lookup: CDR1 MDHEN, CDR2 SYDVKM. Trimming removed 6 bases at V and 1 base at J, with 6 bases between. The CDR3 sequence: CASSLTNTEAFF. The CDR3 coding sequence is TGTGCCAGCAGCCTAACGAACACTGAAGCTTTCTTT.

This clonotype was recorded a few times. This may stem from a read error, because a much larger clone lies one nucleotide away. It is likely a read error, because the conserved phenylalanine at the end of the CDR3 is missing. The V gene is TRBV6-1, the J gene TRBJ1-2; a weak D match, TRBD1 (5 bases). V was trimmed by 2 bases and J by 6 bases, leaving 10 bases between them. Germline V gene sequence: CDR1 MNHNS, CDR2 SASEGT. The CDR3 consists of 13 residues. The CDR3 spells CASSERGGDGYTL. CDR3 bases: TGTGCCAGCAGTGAACGAGGAGGGGATGGCTACACCCTC.

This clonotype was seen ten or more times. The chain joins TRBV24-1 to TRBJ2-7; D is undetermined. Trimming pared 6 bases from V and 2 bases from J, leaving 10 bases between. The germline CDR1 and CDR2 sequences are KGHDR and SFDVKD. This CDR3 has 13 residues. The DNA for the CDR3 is TGTGCCACCAGTACCGGGTCGACCTACGAGCAGTACTTC. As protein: CATSTGSTYEQYF.

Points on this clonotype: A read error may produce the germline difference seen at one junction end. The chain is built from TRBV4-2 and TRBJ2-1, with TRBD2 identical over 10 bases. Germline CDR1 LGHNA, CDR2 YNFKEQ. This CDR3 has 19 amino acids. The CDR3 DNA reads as TGTGCCAGCGGCCAAGATCTAAGGGTAGCGGGAGGATTGGAAAATGAGCAGTTCTTC. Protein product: CASGQDLRVAGGLENEQFF.

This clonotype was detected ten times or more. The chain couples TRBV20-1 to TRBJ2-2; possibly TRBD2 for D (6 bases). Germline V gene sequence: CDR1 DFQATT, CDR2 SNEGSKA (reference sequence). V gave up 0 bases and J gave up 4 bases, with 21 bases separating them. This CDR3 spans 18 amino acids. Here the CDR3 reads CSARDAGFGGSITGELFF. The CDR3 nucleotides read TGCAGTGCTAGAGATGCTGGATTCGGAGGGTCTATCACCGGGGAGCTGTTTTTT.

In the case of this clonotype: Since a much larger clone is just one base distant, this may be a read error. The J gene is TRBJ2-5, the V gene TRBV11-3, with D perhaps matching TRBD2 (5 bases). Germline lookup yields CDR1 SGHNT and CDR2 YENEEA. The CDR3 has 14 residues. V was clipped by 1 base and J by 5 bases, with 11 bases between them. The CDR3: CASSLVAVAETQYF. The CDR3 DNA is TGTGCCAGCAGCTTAGTGGCCGTAGCGGAGACCCAGTACTTC. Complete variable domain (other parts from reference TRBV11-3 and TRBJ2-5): EAGVVQSPRYKIIEKKQPVAFWCNPISGHNTLYWYLQNLGQGPELLIRYENEEAVDDSQLPKDRFSAERLKGVDSTLKIQPAELGDSAVYLCASSLVAVAETQYFGPGTRLLVL.

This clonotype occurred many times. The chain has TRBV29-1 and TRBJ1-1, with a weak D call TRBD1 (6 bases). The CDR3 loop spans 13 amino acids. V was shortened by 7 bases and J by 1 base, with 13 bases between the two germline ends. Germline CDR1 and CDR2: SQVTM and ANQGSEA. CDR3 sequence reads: CSAGGRANTEAFF. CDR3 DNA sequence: TGCAGCGCCGGGGGCAGGGCGAACACTGAAGCTTTCTTT.